This TCR beta chain was recorded in a study of OX40 agonist ivuxolimab in advanced cancers. Overall study results and limits: Some of the lowest clonal expansion was seen in partial responders at 0.1-3.0 mg/kg.

Clones were sequenced by immunoSEQ multiplex PCR, and TCRdb holds only the in-frame ones, with some missing. The sample contains roughly 64,000 clones, roughly 80% of which appear only once. V dropped 2 bases and J dropped 5 bases, with 12 bases sitting between them. CDR1 and CDR2 from the germline V gene are SEHNR and FQNEAQ (reference sequence). CDR3 length: 14 residues. Comment on this clone: Its antigen remains unidentified.

The source was CD4+ or CD8+ T cells sorted from blood, collected in a trial of the OX40 agonist ivuxolimab. The source is an adult with an advanced solid tumor such as melanoma, head and neck, liver or kidney cancer. J is TRBJ1-2 and V is TRBV7-9, with D unresolved. The CDR3 nucleotides are TGTGCCAGCAGCTTACTTTCGACGGATTATGGCTACACCTTC. Translation gives CASSLLSTDYGYTF.